A selection of T cell receptor beta chains follows, all from one sample in a study of OX40 agonist ivuxolimab in advanced cancers. Method: immunoSEQ multiplex PCR; TCRdb's copy keeps in-frame clones and lacks some. This sample yields fewer than 80,000 clones, of which under 95% are seen a single time; 4.5% to 5.5% belongs to the top ten. The starting material was CD4+ or CD8+ T cells sorted from blood, obtained in a trial of the OX40 agonist ivuxolimab. The receptors were gathered from an adult with an advanced solid tumor such as melanoma, head and neck, liver or kidney cancer. The CDR3 runs from the conserved cysteine through the conserved F or W. Each record gives: J gene, V gene, D gene, clone size, CDR3 DNA, CDR3 protein. The D gene is left open where the match is weak. Part of the rows lack a size; the others show once, few, many or a class for expanded clones.

j_call: TRBJ2-7
v_call: TRBV10-3
d_call: -
clone_size: -
cdr3_nt: TGTGCCATCAGCGTCTCGACATTGTCCTACGAGCAGTACTTC
cdr3_aa: CAISVSTLSYEQYF

j_call: TRBJ2-7
v_call: TRBV5-1
d_call: -
clone_size: -
cdr3_nt: TGCGCCAGCAGCCTGCATGAGGGGGGGGGCTACGAGCAGTACTTC
cdr3_aa: CASSLHEGGGYEQYF

j_call: TRBJ2-3
v_call: TRBV10-1
d_call: TRBD1
clone_size: -
cdr3_nt: TGCGCCAGCAGTACGACAGGGGGGAATACGCAGTATTTT
cdr3_aa: CASSTTGGNTQYF

j_call: TRBJ2-7
v_call: TRBV27
d_call: TRBD1
clone_size: -
cdr3_nt: TGTGCCAGCAGTTCCTTTACCGGGACAGGGCTAAGCTACGAGCAGTACTTC
cdr3_aa: CASSSFTGTGLSYEQYF

j_call: TRBJ1-3
v_call: TRBV7-8
d_call: TRBD1
clone_size: -
cdr3_nt: TGTGCCAGCAGCCCGGGGCCAACAGGGGGACCGCCGAAGAGCTCTGGAAACACCATATATTTT
cdr3_aa: CASSPGPTGGPPKSSGNTIYF

j_call: TRBJ2-7
v_call: TRBV14
d_call: -
clone_size: -
cdr3_nt: TGTGCCAGCAGCCAAGAGAGGACGTATACCTACGAGCAGTACTTC
cdr3_aa: CASSQERTYTYEQYF

j_call: TRBJ1-2
v_call: TRBV5-8
d_call: -
clone_size: -
cdr3_nt: TGTGCCAGCAGCTTGACGAGTGGCTACACCTTC
cdr3_aa: CASSLTSGYTF

j_call: TRBJ1-3
v_call: TRBV7-8
d_call: -
clone_size: -
cdr3_nt: TGTGCCAGCAGCTCCCGACTGTCCTCTGGAAACACCATATATTTT
cdr3_aa: CASSSRLSSGNTIYF

j_call: TRBJ1-5
v_call: TRBV19
d_call: -
clone_size: -
cdr3_nt: TGTGCCAGTAGTATAGTCGGCCAGGGCGATCAGCCCCAGCATTTT
cdr3_aa: CASSIVGQGDQPQHF

j_call: TRBJ2-7
v_call: TRBV5-6
d_call: -
clone_size: once
cdr3_nt: TGTGCCAGCAGCTTGGTACACAGGGCTTTTCTGTTGGAGCAGTACTTC
cdr3_aa: CASSLVHRAFLLEQYF

j_call: TRBJ1-3
v_call: TRBV27
d_call: TRBD1
clone_size: -
cdr3_nt: TGTGCCAGCAGTTTCCTGGGGCCCGGACAGGGTAACACCATATATTTT
cdr3_aa: CASSFLGPGQGNTIYF

j_call: TRBJ1-5
v_call: TRBV27
d_call: -
clone_size: -
cdr3_nt: TGTGCCAGCAGTTTACGGGGGCTCAATCAGCCCCAGCATTTT
cdr3_aa: CASSLRGLNQPQHF

j_call: TRBJ1-1
v_call: TRBV30
d_call: -
clone_size: -
cdr3_nt: TGTGCAATAAGTCTGAAGGACACTGAAGCTTTCTTT
cdr3_aa: CAISLKDTEAFF

j_call: TRBJ1-2
v_call: TRBV9
d_call: -
clone_size: once
cdr3_nt: TGTGCCAGCAGCGTAGGACTGGGGGGTTCCTATGGCTACACCTTC
cdr3_aa: CASSVGLGGSYGYTF

j_call: TRBJ2-7
v_call: TRBV19
d_call: -
clone_size: -
cdr3_nt: TGTGCCAGTGCTTCCTACGAGCAGTACTTC
cdr3_aa: CASASYEQYF

j_call: TRBJ2-1
v_call: TRBV28
d_call: -
clone_size: -
cdr3_nt: TGTGCCAGCAGTTCGGGCGTTACTTTGGAGCAGTTCTTC
cdr3_aa: CASSSGVTLEQFF

j_call: TRBJ1-5
v_call: TRBV28
d_call: -
clone_size: few
cdr3_nt: TGTGCCAGCAGTGTAGGTCAGCCCCAGCATTTT
cdr3_aa: CASSVGQPQHF

j_call: TRBJ2-3
v_call: TRBV30
d_call: -
clone_size: -
cdr3_nt: TGTGCCTGGAGGCGGACAGTTGGCACAGATACGCAGTATTTT
cdr3_aa: CAWRRTVGTDTQYF

j_call: TRBJ2-5
v_call: TRBV6-1
d_call: -
clone_size: -
cdr3_nt: TGTGCCAGCAGTGCCCCCCTACAGGGCGTTGGGGAGACCCAGTACTTC
cdr3_aa: CASSAPLQGVGETQYF

j_call: TRBJ2-3
v_call: TRBV5-1
d_call: -
clone_size: -
cdr3_nt: TGCGCCAGCAGCCCTGGGTTTAGCACAGATACGCAGTATTTT
cdr3_aa: CASSPGFSTDTQYF

j_call: TRBJ2-3
v_call: TRBV6-4
d_call: TRBD2
clone_size: -
cdr3_nt: TGTGCCAGCAGCCGGACTAGCGGGAGAAGTGATACGCAGTATTTT
cdr3_aa: CASSRTSGRSDTQYF

j_call: TRBJ2-3
v_call: TRBV6-6
d_call: TRBD2
clone_size: -
cdr3_nt: TGTGCCAGCAGTTCCCCCGGGACTAGCGGGAAAGGCACGCAGTATTTT
cdr3_aa: CASSSPGTSGKGTQYF

j_call: TRBJ1-4
v_call: TRBV5-5
d_call: -
clone_size: -
cdr3_nt: TGTGCCAGCAGCTTGTTCCTTCCCTCTGGTGAAAAACTGTTTTTT
cdr3_aa: CASSLFLPSGEKLFF

j_call: TRBJ1-1
v_call: TRBV6-1
d_call: -
clone_size: -
cdr3_nt: TGTGCCAGCGGGACGGGCCCGGTAGGTACTGAAGCTTTCTTT
cdr3_aa: CASGTGPVGTEAFF

j_call: TRBJ1-5
v_call: TRBV5-4
d_call: -
clone_size: few
cdr3_nt: TGTGCCAGCAGCTTGGGGGGGGCTCAGCCCCAGCATTTT
cdr3_aa: CASSLGGAQPQHF

j_call: TRBJ2-3
v_call: TRBV18
d_call: TRBD1
clone_size: -
cdr3_nt: TGTGCCAGCTCACCAAGAGACAGGGTCGCAGATACGCAGTATTTT
cdr3_aa: CASSPRDRVADTQYF

j_call: TRBJ2-1
v_call: TRBV1
d_call: -
clone_size: -
cdr3_nt: TGCACCAGCGACTTTCAGGCCCATCCGGGACTAGCGAGATATGAGCAGTTCTTC
cdr3_aa: CTSDFQAHPGLARYEQFF

j_call: TRBJ2-1
v_call: TRBV4-1
d_call: -
clone_size: -
cdr3_nt: TGCGCCAGCAGCCAAGAAGGGGCTCCTGCCAATGAGCAGTTCTTC
cdr3_aa: CASSQEGAPANEQFF

j_call: TRBJ1-2
v_call: TRBV4-1
d_call: -
clone_size: -
cdr3_nt: TGCGCCAGCAGCCCTCGGGACGAAATTCCCTATGGCTACACCTTC
cdr3_aa: CASSPRDEIPYGYTF

j_call: TRBJ1-1
v_call: TRBV10-3
d_call: -
clone_size: -
cdr3_nt: TGTGCCATCAGCGTAGGGGAGAACACTGAAGCTTTCTTT
cdr3_aa: CAISVGENTEAFF

j_call: TRBJ1-2
v_call: TRBV7-9
d_call: -
clone_size: -
cdr3_nt: TGTGCCAGCAGCAACCGGGACGGCTATGGCTACACCTTC
cdr3_aa: CASSNRDGYGYTF

j_call: TRBJ2-6
v_call: TRBV25-1
d_call: -
clone_size: -
cdr3_nt: TGTGCCAGCAGTGTGCTCGTCGAGGACCTCTCTGGGGCCAACGTCCTGACTTTC
cdr3_aa: CASSVLVEDLSGANVLTF

j_call: TRBJ2-2
v_call: TRBV9
d_call: TRBD1
clone_size: few
cdr3_nt: TGTGCCAGCAGCTCACAGGGGTACGGGGAGCTGTTTTTT
cdr3_aa: CASSSQGYGELFF

j_call: TRBJ2-1
v_call: TRBV28
d_call: -
clone_size: -
cdr3_nt: TGTGCCAGCACCGGCGGAGATGCGAGCTCCTACAATGAGCAGTTCTTC
cdr3_aa: CASTGGDASSYNEQFF

j_call: TRBJ2-7
v_call: TRBV14
d_call: -
clone_size: -
cdr3_nt: TGTGCCAGCAGCCAAGTTGGGGTCTACGAGCAGTACTTC
cdr3_aa: CASSQVGVYEQYF

j_call: TRBJ2-1
v_call: TRBV28
d_call: TRBD2
clone_size: -
cdr3_nt: TGTGCCAGCAGTTTATCGCTAGCGGGAGGGTATGAGCAGTTCTTC
cdr3_aa: CASSLSLAGGYEQFF

j_call: TRBJ1-4
v_call: TRBV6-1
d_call: TRBD1
clone_size: -
cdr3_nt: TGTGCCAGCAGTGAAAGGGGGCGCACTAATGAAAAACTGTTTTTT
cdr3_aa: CASSERGRTNEKLFF

j_call: TRBJ1-1
v_call: TRBV5-1
d_call: -
clone_size: -
cdr3_nt: TGCGCCAGCAGCGTCGCCGGGCAGCAGAACACTGAAGCTTTCTTT
cdr3_aa: CASSVAGQQNTEAFF

j_call: TRBJ2-5
v_call: TRBV21-1
d_call: -
clone_size: few
cdr3_nt: TGTGCCAGGAGGACAGGGGAAGAGACCCAGTACTTC
cdr3_aa: CARRTGEETQYF

j_call: TRBJ1-5
v_call: TRBV2
d_call: -
clone_size: -
cdr3_nt: TGTGCCAGCACCTTGGGCCAAGGCGGCTTCCAGCCCCAGCATTTT
cdr3_aa: CASTLGQGGFQPQHF

j_call: TRBJ2-1
v_call: TRBV4-2
d_call: TRBD1
clone_size: -
cdr3_nt: TGTGCCAGCAGCCTACAGGGGGTGAATGAGCAGTTCTTC
cdr3_aa: CASSLQGVNEQFF